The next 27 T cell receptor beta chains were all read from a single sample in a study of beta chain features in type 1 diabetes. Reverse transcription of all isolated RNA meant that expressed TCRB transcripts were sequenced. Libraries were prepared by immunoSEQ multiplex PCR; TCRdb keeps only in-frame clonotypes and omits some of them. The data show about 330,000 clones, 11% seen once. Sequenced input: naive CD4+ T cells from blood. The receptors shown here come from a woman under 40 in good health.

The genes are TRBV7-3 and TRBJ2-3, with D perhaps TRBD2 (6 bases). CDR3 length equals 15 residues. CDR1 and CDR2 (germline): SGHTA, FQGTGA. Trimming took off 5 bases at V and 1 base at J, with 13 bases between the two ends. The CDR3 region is CASSGAGGGTDTQYF. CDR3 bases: TGTGCCAGCAGCGGAGCGGGCGGGGGCACAGATACGCAGTATTTT.

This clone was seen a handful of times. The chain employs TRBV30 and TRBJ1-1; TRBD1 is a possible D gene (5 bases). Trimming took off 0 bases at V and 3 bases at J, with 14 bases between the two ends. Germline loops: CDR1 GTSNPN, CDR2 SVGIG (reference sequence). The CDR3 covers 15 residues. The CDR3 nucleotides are TGTGCCTGGAGTGTACTCGGGGGGTCGGACACTGAAGCTTTCTTT. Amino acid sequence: CAWSVLGGSDTEAFF.

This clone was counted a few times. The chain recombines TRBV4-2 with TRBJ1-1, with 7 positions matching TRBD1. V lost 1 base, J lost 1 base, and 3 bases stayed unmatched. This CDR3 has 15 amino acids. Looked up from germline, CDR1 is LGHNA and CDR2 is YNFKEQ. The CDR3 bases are TGTGCCAGCAGCCAAGCGACAGGGCCGAACACTGAAGCTTTCTTT. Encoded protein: CASSQATGPNTEAFF.

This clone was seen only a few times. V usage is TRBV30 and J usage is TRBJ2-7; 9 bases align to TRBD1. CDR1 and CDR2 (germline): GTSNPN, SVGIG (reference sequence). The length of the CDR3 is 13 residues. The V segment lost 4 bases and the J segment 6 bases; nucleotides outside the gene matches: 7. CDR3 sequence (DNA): TGTGCCTGGACCGGGACAGGGTCCCCCGAGCAGTACTTC. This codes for CAWTGTGSPEQYF. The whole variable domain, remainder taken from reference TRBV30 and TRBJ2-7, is SQTIHQWPATLVQPVGSPLSLECTVEGTSNPNLYWYRQAAGRGLQLLFYSVGIGQISSEVPQNLSASRPQDRQFILSSKKLLLSDSGFYLCAWTGTGSPEQYFGPGTRLTVT.

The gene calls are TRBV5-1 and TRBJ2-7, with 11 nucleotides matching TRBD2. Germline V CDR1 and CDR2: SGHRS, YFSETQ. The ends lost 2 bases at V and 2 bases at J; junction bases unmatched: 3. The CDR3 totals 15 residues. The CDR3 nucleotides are TGCGCCAGCAGCTTTCAACTAGCGGGAGCCTACGAGCAGTACTTC. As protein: CASSFQLAGAYEQYF.

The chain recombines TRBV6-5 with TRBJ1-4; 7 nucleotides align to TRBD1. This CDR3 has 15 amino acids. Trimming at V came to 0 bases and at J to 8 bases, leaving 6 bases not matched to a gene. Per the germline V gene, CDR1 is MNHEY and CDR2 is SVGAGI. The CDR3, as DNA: TGTGCCAGCAGTTACTCCGCAGGGGGTGGAGAAAAACTGTTTTTT. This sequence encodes CASSYSAGGGEKLFF.

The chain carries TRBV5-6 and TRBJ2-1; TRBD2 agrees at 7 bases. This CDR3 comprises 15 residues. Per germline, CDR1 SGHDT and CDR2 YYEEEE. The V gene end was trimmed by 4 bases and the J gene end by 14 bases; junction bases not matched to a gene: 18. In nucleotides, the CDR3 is TGTGCCAGCAGCACCCAGGAAGCGGGAATACTAGTCGAGTTCTTC. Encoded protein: CASSTQEAGILVEFF.

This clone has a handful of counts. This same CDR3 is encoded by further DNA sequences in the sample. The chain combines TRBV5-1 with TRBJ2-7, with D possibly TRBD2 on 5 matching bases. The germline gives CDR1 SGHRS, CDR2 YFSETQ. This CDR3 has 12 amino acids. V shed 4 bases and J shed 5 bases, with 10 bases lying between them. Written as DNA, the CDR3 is TGCGCCAGCAGCCGGACTTCCGACGAGCAGTACTTC. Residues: CASSRTSDEQYF.

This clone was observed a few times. The chain's CDR3 is CASSPLGTTINTEAFF. The CDR3 region has the DNA TGTGCCAGCTCACCATTGGGCACGACAATAAACACTGAAGCTTTCTTT. The chain uses TRBV18 and TRBJ1-1, with D unclear. The CDR3 sequence is 16 residues long. Germline V gene lookup returns CDR1 KGHSH and CDR2 LQKENI. Trimming took off 2 bases at V and 2 bases at J, with 15 bases between the two ends.

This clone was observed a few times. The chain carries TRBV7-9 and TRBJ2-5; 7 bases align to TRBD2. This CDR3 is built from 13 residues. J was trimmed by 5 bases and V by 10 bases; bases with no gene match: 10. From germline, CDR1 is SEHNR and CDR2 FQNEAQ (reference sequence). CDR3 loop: CATTGRATETQYF. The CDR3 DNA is TGTGCCACTACGGGGAGGGCCACGGAGACCCAGTACTTC.

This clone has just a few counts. CDR3 DNA: TGTGCCTGGACCATTGGCCGGGGTACGAATGGCTACACCTTC. It yields the protein CAWTIGRGTNGYTF. This chain joins TRBV30 and TRBJ1-2; D remains unclear. This CDR3 has 14 amino acids. Germline CDR1 GTSNPN, CDR2 SVGIG (reference sequence). V was pared by 4 bases and J by 6 bases, with 18 bases between. Complete variable domain (other parts from reference TRBV30 and TRBJ1-2): SQTIHQWPATLVQPVGSPLSLECTVEGTSNPNLYWYRQAAGRGLQLLFYSVGIGQISSEVPQNLSASRPQDRQFILSSKKLLLSDSGFYLCAWTIGRGTNGYTFGSGTRLTVV.

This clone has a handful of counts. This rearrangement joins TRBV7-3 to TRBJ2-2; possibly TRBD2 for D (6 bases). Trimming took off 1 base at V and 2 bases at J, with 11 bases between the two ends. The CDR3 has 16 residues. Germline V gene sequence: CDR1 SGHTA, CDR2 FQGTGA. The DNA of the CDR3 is TGTGCCAGCAGCTTAATACCGGGGGTCAACACCGGGGAGCTGTTTTTT. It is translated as CASSLIPGVNTGELFF.

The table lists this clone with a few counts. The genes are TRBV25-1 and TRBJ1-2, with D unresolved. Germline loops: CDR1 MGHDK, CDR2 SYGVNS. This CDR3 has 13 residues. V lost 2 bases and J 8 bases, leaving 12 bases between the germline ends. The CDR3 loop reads CASSEPAGRGYTF. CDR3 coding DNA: TGTGCCAGCAGTGAACCTGCTGGCAGAGGCTACACCTTC.

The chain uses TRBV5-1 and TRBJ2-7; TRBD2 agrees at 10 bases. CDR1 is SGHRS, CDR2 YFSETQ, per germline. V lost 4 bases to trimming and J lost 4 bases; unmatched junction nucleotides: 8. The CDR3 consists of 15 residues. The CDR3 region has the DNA TGCGCCAGCAGCCCACGACTAGCGGGTGGGTACGAGCAGTACTTC. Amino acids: CASSPRLAGGYEQYF.

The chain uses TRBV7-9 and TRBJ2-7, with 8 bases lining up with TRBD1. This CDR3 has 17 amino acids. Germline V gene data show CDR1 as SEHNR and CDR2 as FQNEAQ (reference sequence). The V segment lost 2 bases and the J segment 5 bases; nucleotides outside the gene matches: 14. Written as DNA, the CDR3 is TGTGCCAGCAGCTTAATATTGGCCCCAGGGGGCTTCCACGAGCAGTACTTC. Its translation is CASSLILAPGGFHEQYF.

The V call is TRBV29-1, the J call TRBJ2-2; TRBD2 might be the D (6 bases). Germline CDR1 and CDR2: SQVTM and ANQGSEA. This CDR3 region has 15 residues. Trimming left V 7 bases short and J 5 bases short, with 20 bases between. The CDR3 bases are TGCAGCGCCGACGGACTATCACGGCGAACCGGGGAGCTGTTTTTT. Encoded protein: CSADGLSRRTGELFF.

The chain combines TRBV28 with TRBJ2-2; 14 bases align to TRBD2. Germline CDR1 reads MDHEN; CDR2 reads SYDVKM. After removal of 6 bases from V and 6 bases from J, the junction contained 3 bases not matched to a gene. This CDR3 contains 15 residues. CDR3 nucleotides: TGTGCCAGCAGGACGACTAGCGGGAGGGCCGGGGAGCTGTTTTTT. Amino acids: CASRTTSGRAGELFF. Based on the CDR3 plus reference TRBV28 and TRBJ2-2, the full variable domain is DVKVTQSSRYLVKRTGEKVFLECVQDMDHENMFWYRQDPGLGLRLIYFSYDVKMKEKGDIPEGYSVSREKKERFSLILESASTNQTSMYLCASRTTSGRAGELFFGEGSRLTVL.

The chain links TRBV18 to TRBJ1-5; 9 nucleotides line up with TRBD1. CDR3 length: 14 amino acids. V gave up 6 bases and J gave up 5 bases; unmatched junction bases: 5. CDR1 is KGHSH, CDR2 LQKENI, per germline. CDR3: CASSRDREHQPQHF. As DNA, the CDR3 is TGTGCCAGCTCCCGGGACAGGGAACATCAGCCCCAGCATTTT.

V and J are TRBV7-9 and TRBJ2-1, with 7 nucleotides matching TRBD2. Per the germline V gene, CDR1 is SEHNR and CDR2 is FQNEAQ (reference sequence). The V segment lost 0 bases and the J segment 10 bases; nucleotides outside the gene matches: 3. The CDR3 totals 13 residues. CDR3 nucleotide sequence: TGTGCCAGCAGCTTAGCGCAACTAGCGGAGCAGTTCTTC. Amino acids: CASSLAQLAEQFF.

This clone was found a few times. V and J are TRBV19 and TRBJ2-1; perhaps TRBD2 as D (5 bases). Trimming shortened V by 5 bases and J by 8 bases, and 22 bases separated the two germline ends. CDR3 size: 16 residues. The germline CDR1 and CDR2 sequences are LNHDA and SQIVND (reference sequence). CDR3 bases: TGTGCCAGTAGTCCAGAAGGGTTGTGGGAGATTTATGAGCAGTTCTTC. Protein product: CASSPEGLWEIYEQFF.

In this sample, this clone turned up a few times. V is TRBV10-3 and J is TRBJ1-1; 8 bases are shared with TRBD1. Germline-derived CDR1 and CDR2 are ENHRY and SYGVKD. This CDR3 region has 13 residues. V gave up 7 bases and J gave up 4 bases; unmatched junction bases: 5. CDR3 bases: TGTGCCATCACCACAACAGGGGGCACTGAAGCTTTCTTT. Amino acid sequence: CAITTTGGTEAFF.

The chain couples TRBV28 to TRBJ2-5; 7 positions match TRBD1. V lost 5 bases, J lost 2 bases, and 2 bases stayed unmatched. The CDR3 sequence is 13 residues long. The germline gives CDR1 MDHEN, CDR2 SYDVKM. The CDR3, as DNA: TGTGCCAGCAGTGAGGGGGCGCAAGAGACCCAGTACTTC. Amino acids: CASSEGAQETQYF.

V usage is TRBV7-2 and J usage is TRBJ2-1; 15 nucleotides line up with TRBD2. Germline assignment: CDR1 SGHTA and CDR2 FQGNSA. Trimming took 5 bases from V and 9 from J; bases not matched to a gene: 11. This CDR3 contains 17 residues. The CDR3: CASSPRGLAGGSGEQFF. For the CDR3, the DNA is TGTGCCAGCAGCCCCAGGGGACTAGCGGGAGGTAGCGGTGAGCAGTTCTTC.

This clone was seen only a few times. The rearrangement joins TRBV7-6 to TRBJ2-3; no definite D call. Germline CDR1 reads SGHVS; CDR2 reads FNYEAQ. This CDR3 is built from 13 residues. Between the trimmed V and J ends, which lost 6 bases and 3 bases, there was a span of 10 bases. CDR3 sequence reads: CASRPSGTDTQYF. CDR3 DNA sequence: TGTGCCAGCAGACCCTCAGGAACAGATACGCAGTATTTT.

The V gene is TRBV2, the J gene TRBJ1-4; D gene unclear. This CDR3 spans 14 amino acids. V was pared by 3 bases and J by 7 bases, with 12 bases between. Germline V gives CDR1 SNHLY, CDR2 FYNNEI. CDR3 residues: CASSDLGHSEKLFF. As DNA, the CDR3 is TGTGCCAGCAGTGATCTTGGGCACAGTGAAAAACTGTTTTTT.

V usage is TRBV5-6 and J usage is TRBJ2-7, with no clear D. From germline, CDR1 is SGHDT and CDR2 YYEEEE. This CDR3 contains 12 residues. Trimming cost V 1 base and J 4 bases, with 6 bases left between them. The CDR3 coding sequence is TGTGCCAGCAGCTTGTTCGGGTACGAGCAGTACTTC. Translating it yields CASSLFGYEQYF.

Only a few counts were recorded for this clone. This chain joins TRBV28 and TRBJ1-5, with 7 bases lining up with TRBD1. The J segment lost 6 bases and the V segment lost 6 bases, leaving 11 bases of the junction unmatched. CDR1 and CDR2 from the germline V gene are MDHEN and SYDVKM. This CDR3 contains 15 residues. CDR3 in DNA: TGTGCCAGCAGACTCACAGGGGTAGTAGGTCAGCCCCAGCATTTT. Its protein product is CASRLTGVVGQPQHF.